The present TCR beta chain was sequenced within a study of long-term antiretroviral therapy in people with HIV. Findings of the study overall: Blood sampling spanned 2004 to 2017, possibly under older ART regimens. Post-ART diversity increased but stayed below transplant donor controls.

Survey level was the resolution at which the v3.0 immunoSEQ assay ran. The protocol was immunoSEQ multiplex PCR, while the TCRdb copy is restricted to in-frame clones and leaves out a portion. The table shows roughly 13,000 clones, with over 75% occurring only once. From each donor, at least one pre-ART PBMC sample and at least two post-ART PBMC samples were obtained. Details on this clone: Its antigen is still unknown.

The sequenced sample was unsorted PBMCs, obtained 1.3 years after starting antiretroviral therapy. The TCR was taken from a woman in her late teens or twenties with HIV.

The CDR3 nucleotides read TGTGCCAGCAGTTCCGGGCAGCTTTACGAGCAGTACTTC. Residues: CASSSGQLYEQYF. The rearrangement joins TRBV27 to TRBJ2-7; D uncertain. CDR1 is MNHEY and CDR2 is SMNVEV in the germline V gene (reference sequence). The CDR3 length is 13 residues. Trimming cost V 4 bases and J 4 bases, with 11 bases left between them.